Listed below are T cell receptor beta chains from one sample, sequenced in a study of blood T cell repertoires in COVID-19. Sequencing was performed with immunoSEQ multiplex PCR; in TCRdb, only in-frame clones are kept and a portion is missing. The profile covers about 160,000 clones, with 75% to 90% appearing a single time and roughly 9.1% taken by the ten largest. The sample taken for sequencing was peripheral blood. The receptors shown here come from a woman of 80 years or more with active or convalescent COVID-19. The CDR3 runs from the conserved cysteine through the conserved F or W. A D gene is named only where the DNA matches it firmly. Clone size appears in some rows only: once, few, many, or a class for an expanded clone.

clone size: once; J gene: TRBJ2-1; V gene: TRBV7-2; D gene: .; CDR3 length: 14; CDR3 protein: CASSLAHSYNEQFF; CDR3 DNA: TGTGCCAGCAGCTTAGCACACTCCTACAATGAGCAGTTCTTC
clone size: .; J gene: TRBJ1-1; V gene: TRBV7-9; D gene: TRBD1; CDR3 length: 16; CDR3 protein: CASSPRTGLMNTEAFF; CDR3 DNA: TGTGCCAGCAGCCCACGGACAGGACTCATGAACACTGAAGCTTTCTTT
clone size: .; J gene: TRBJ2-7; V gene: TRBV5-1; D gene: TRBD2; CDR3 length: 15; CDR3 protein: CASSPRGGGSYEQYF; CDR3 DNA: TGCGCCAGCAGCCCCCGGGGGGGAGGGAGCTACGAGCAGTACTTC
clone size: .; J gene: TRBJ1-2; V gene: TRBV6-5; D gene: .; CDR3 length: 14; CDR3 protein: CASKPRDAPYGYTF; CDR3 DNA: TGTGCCAGCAAACCCAGGGATGCCCCCTATGGCTACACCTTC
clone size: once; J gene: TRBJ2-2; V gene: TRBV29-1; D gene: .; CDR3 length: 13; CDR3 protein: CSGLGVNTGELFF; CDR3 DNA: TGCAGCGGCTTGGGCGTAAACACCGGGGAGCTGTTTTTT
clone size: .; J gene: TRBJ2-5; V gene: TRBV14; D gene: .; CDR3 length: 15; CDR3 protein: CASSQGALGAETQYF; CDR3 DNA: TGTGCCAGCAGCCAAGGGGCCCTGGGGGCAGAGACCCAGTACTTC
clone size: .; J gene: TRBJ2-1; V gene: TRBV7-3; D gene: .; CDR3 length: 16; CDR3 protein: CASSSADTRDYNEQFF; CDR3 DNA: TGTGCCAGCAGCTCTGCAGACACGAGAGACTACAATGAGCAGTTCTTC
clone size: .; J gene: TRBJ1-2; V gene: TRBV12-5; D gene: .; CDR3 length: 13; CDR3 protein: CASVTSSLYGYTF; CDR3 DNA: TGTGCTAGTGTCACATCTTCCCTCTATGGCTACACCTTC
clone size: .; J gene: TRBJ2-7; V gene: TRBV19; D gene: .; CDR3 length: 17; CDR3 protein: CASSIDGRAGLYYEQYF; CDR3 DNA: TGTGCCAGTAGTATAGATGGGCGGGCAGGACTTTACTACGAGCAGTACTTC
clone size: few; J gene: TRBJ2-7; V gene: TRBV3-1/TRBV3-2; D gene: .; CDR3 length: 13; CDR3 protein: CASSLTQGGEQYF; CDR3 DNA: TGTGCCAGCAGCCTAACCCAGGGAGGCGAGCAGTACTTC
clone size: .; J gene: TRBJ2-1; V gene: TRBV29-1; D gene: TRBD2; CDR3 length: 14; CDR3 protein: CSVVTSGGRNEQFF; CDR3 DNA: TGCAGCGTTGTGACTAGCGGGGGGCGAAATGAGCAGTTCTTC
clone size: few; J gene: TRBJ1-3; V gene: TRBV15; D gene: .; CDR3 length: 15; CDR3 protein: CATSRDSGTGNTIYF; CDR3 DNA: TGTGCCACCAGCAGAGATTCCGGGACTGGAAACACCATATATTTT
clone size: .; J gene: TRBJ1-4; V gene: TRBV4-3; D gene: .; CDR3 length: 13; CDR3 protein: CASSQGAGEKLFF; CDR3 DNA: TGCGCCAGCAGCCAGGGGGCAGGGGAAAAACTGTTTTTT
clone size: .; J gene: TRBJ1-2; V gene: TRBV6-4; D gene: .; CDR3 length: 16; CDR3 protein: CASSDFWYSPDYGYTF; CDR3 DNA: TGTGCCAGCAGTGACTTTTGGTACAGCCCAGACTATGGCTACACCTTC
clone size: .; J gene: TRBJ2-6; V gene: TRBV7-2; D gene: TRBD2; CDR3 length: 19; CDR3 protein: CASSRPGTSGGAGANVLTF; CDR3 DNA: TGTGCCAGCAGCCGGCCCGGGACTAGCGGGGGGGCTGGGGCCAACGTCCTGACTTTC
clone size: .; J gene: TRBJ1-2; V gene: TRBV6-5; D gene: .; CDR3 length: 13; CDR3 protein: CASSYGGKYGYTF; CDR3 DNA: TGTGCCAGCAGTTACGGAGGGAAATATGGCTACACCTTC
clone size: .; J gene: TRBJ1-1; V gene: TRBV6-6; D gene: TRBD1; CDR3 length: 15; CDR3 protein: CASSYHRGMNTEAFF; CDR3 DNA: TGTGCCAGCAGTTATCACAGGGGAATGAACACTGAAGCTTTCTTT
clone size: .; J gene: TRBJ2-3; V gene: TRBV7-9; D gene: TRBD1; CDR3 length: 14; CDR3 protein: CASSFGQGTDTQYF; CDR3 DNA: TGTGCCAGCAGCTTCGGACAGGGCACAGATACGCAGTATTTT
clone size: .; J gene: TRBJ2-7; V gene: TRBV5-4; D gene: TRBD1; CDR3 length: 17; CDR3 protein: CASSLGGGTGSNHEQYF; CDR3 DNA: TGTGCCAGCAGCTTGGGAGGCGGGACAGGGAGCAACCACGAGCAGTACTTC
clone size: .; J gene: TRBJ1-5; V gene: TRBV10-2; D gene: TRBD1; CDR3 length: 15; CDR3 protein: CATVGQGGNNQPQHF; CDR3 DNA: TGCGCCACCGTTGGACAGGGCGGGAACAATCAGCCCCAGCATTTT
clone size: .; J gene: TRBJ1-5; V gene: TRBV19; D gene: .; CDR3 length: 18; CDR3 protein: CASSIRQRSPYSNQPQHF; CDR3 DNA: TGTGCCAGTAGTATTAGGCAGCGGAGCCCCTATAGCAATCAGCCCCAGCATTTT
clone size: .; J gene: TRBJ2-3; V gene: TRBV6-5; D gene: TRBD2; CDR3 length: 16; CDR3 protein: CASSYLRTGGPGTQYF; CDR3 DNA: TGTGCCAGCAGTTACCTTAGAACGGGGGGGCCTGGGACGCAGTATTTT
clone size: .; J gene: TRBJ1-4; V gene: TRBV4-1; D gene: .; CDR3 length: 15; CDR3 protein: CASSQPGTGNEKLFF; CDR3 DNA: TGCGCCAGCAGCCAACCCGGGACTGGGAATGAAAAACTGTTTTTT
clone size: .; J gene: TRBJ2-2; V gene: TRBV11-2; D gene: .; CDR3 length: 18; CDR3 protein: CASSPRLPAQSNTGELFF; CDR3 DNA: TGTGCCAGCAGCCCGAGACTCCCGGCCCAATCGAACACCGGGGAGCTGTTTTTT
clone size: .; J gene: TRBJ1-1; V gene: TRBV6-2/TRBV6-3; D gene: TRBD1; CDR3 length: 16; CDR3 protein: CASSYFGQGKNTEAFF; CDR3 DNA: TGTGCCAGCAGTTACTTCGGACAGGGGAAGAACACTGAAGCTTTCTTT
clone size: .; J gene: TRBJ1-1; V gene: TRBV29-1; D gene: .; CDR3 length: 12; CDR3 protein: CSSWQGGTEAFF; CDR3 DNA: TGCAGCTCATGGCAAGGAGGCACTGAAGCTTTCTTT
clone size: .; J gene: TRBJ1-5; V gene: TRBV6-5; D gene: .; CDR3 length: 12; CDR3 protein: CASSSGQQPQHF; CDR3 DNA: TGTGCCAGCAGTTCGGGACAACAGCCCCAGCATTTT
clone size: .; J gene: TRBJ2-6; V gene: TRBV5-1; D gene: .; CDR3 length: 15; CDR3 protein: CASSMGQTGANVLTF; CDR3 DNA: TGCGCCAGCAGCATGGGACAAACCGGGGCCAACGTCCTGACTTTC
clone size: .; J gene: TRBJ1-2; V gene: TRBV6-5; D gene: .; CDR3 length: 13; CDR3 protein: CASRDSRGYGYTF; CDR3 DNA: TGTGCCAGCAGGGACAGTCGGGGCTATGGCTACACCTTC
clone size: .; J gene: TRBJ2-3; V gene: TRBV11-1; D gene: .; CDR3 length: 14; CDR3 protein: CASSLMRSTDTQYF; CDR3 DNA: TGTGCCAGCAGCTTAATGAGATCCACAGATACGCAGTATTTT
clone size: .; J gene: TRBJ1-6; V gene: TRBV5-1; D gene: TRBD1; CDR3 length: 16; CDR3 protein: CASSQESGTGRSPLHF; CDR3 DNA: TGCGCCAGCAGCCAAGAGTCCGGGACAGGGAGGTCACCCCTCCACTTT
clone size: .; J gene: TRBJ2-5; V gene: TRBV7-2; D gene: TRBD1; CDR3 length: 17; CDR3 protein: CASSLEGTVLRTKTQYF; CDR3 DNA: TGTGCCAGCAGCTTAGAGGGGACAGTCCTTCGGACGAAGACCCAGTACTTC
clone size: .; J gene: TRBJ1-1; V gene: TRBV7-2; D gene: .; CDR3 length: 13; CDR3 protein: CASSPRGGAEAFF; CDR3 DNA: TGTGCCAGCAGCCCCAGGGGTGGCGCTGAAGCTTTCTTT
clone size: .; J gene: TRBJ1-5; V gene: TRBV24-1; D gene: TRBD1; CDR3 length: 15; CDR3 protein: CATSDAGTGHQPQHF; CDR3 DNA: TGTGCCACCAGTGATGCCGGGACAGGGCATCAGCCCCAGCATTTT
clone size: few; J gene: TRBJ1-5; V gene: TRBV2; D gene: TRBD1; CDR3 length: 15; CDR3 protein: CASSDEGTGNQPQHF; CDR3 DNA: TGTGCCAGCAGTGACGAAGGGACAGGAAATCAGCCCCAGCATTTT
clone size: once; J gene: TRBJ1-5; V gene: TRBV6-1; D gene: TRBD1; CDR3 length: 15; CDR3 protein: CASSEWDRGYQPQHF; CDR3 DNA: TGTGCCAGCAGTGAGTGGGACAGGGGTTATCAGCCCCAGCATTTT
clone size: .; J gene: TRBJ1-5; V gene: TRBV27; D gene: TRBD1; CDR3 length: 16; CDR3 protein: CASMDRGPTSNQPQHF; CDR3 DNA: TGTGCCAGCATGGACAGGGGACCCACTAGCAATCAGCCCCAGCATTTT
clone size: .; J gene: TRBJ2-7; V gene: TRBV6-5; D gene: .; CDR3 length: 14; CDR3 protein: CASTQQGAAYEQYF; CDR3 DNA: TGTGCCAGCACCCAGCAGGGTGCTGCCTACGAGCAGTACTTC
clone size: .; J gene: TRBJ2-1; V gene: TRBV19; D gene: .; CDR3 length: 11; CDR3 protein: CASTGFDEQFF; CDR3 DNA: TGTGCCAGTACAGGTTTTGATGAGCAGTTCTTC
clone size: .; J gene: TRBJ1-4; V gene: TRBV5-1; D gene: TRBD1; CDR3 length: 15; CDR3 protein: CASSSDRAPTEKLFF; CDR3 DNA: TGCGCCAGCAGCTCGGACAGGGCACCTACTGAAAAACTGTTTTTT
clone size: .; J gene: TRBJ2-1; V gene: TRBV7-2; D gene: .; CDR3 length: 15; CDR3 protein: CASSLGAGFYNEQFF; CDR3 DNA: TGTGCCAGCAGCTTAGGGGCAGGGTTTTACAATGAGCAGTTCTTC
clone size: .; J gene: TRBJ1-2; V gene: TRBV3-1/TRBV3-2; D gene: TRBD1; CDR3 length: 13; CDR3 protein: CASTQRTGEGYTF; CDR3 DNA: TGTGCCAGCACGCAACGGACAGGTGAAGGCTACACCTTC
clone size: .; J gene: TRBJ1-3; V gene: TRBV15; D gene: TRBD1; CDR3 length: 17; CDR3 protein: CATSRDRDSISGNTIYF; CDR3 DNA: TGTGCCACCAGCAGAGATAGGGACAGTATCTCTGGAAACACCATATATTTT
clone size: .; J gene: TRBJ2-5; V gene: TRBV27; D gene: TRBD2; CDR3 length: 16; CDR3 protein: CASSLLGLAGVETQYF; CDR3 DNA: TGTGCCAGCAGTTTACTAGGACTAGCGGGGGTTGAGACCCAGTACTTC
clone size: .; J gene: TRBJ2-2; V gene: TRBV11-2; D gene: .; CDR3 length: 16; CDR3 protein: CASSFTTGVGTGELFF; CDR3 DNA: TGTGCCAGCAGCTTCACCACCGGAGTAGGCACCGGGGAGCTGTTTTTT
clone size: once; J gene: TRBJ2-5; V gene: TRBV5-6; D gene: .; CDR3 length: 16; CDR3 protein: CASSLSGGSFQETQYF; CDR3 DNA: TGTGCCAGCAGCCTCAGTGGAGGATCTTTCCAAGAGACCCAGTACTTC
clone size: .; J gene: TRBJ2-3; V gene: TRBV7-2; D gene: .; CDR3 length: 13; CDR3 protein: CASSSDRRDTQYF; CDR3 DNA: TGTGCCAGCAGCTCCGACCGGCGGGATACGCAGTATTTT
clone size: .; J gene: TRBJ1-1; V gene: TRBV5-1; D gene: .; CDR3 length: 13; CDR3 protein: CASRGSSWTEAFF; CDR3 DNA: TGCGCCAGCAGGGGGAGCTCCTGGACTGAAGCTTTCTTT
clone size: .; J gene: TRBJ1-3; V gene: TRBV9; D gene: .; CDR3 length: 15; CDR3 protein: CASSAGQTDGNTIYF; CDR3 DNA: TGTGCCAGCAGCGCTGGACAGACCGACGGAAACACCATATATTTT